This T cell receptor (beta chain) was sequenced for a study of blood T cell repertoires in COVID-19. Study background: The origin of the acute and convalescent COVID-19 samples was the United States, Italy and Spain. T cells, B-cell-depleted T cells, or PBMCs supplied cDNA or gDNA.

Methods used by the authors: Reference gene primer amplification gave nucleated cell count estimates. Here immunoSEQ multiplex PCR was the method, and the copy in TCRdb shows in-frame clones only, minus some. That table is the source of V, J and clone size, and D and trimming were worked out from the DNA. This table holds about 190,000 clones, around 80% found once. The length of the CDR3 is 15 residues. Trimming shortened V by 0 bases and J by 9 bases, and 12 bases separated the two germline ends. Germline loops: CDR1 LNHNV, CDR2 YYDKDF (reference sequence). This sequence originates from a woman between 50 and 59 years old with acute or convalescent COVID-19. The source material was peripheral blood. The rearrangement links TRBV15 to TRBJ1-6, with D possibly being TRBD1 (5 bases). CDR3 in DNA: TGTGCCACCAGCAGAGATCCAGGGAAAGCTTCACCCCTCCACTTT. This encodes CATSRDPGKASPLHF.